What follows are 21 T cell receptor beta chains derived from one specimen sequenced in a study of blood T cells in healthy people across ages. For the second PCR, which ran for about 6 to 11 cycles, a sample-barcoded 5' primer and a J-beta primer mix were used. TCRdb re-called the 5' RACE reads with MiXCR, one entry per CDR3 protein. The profile shows over 500,000 distinct CDR3 sequences, about 28% of them singletons. This same sample was also part of a study on T cells of mothers and their children.

The sample was blood. Every receptor here comes from a boy aged 2 to 9 in good health.

The chain couples TRBV7-9 to TRBJ2-5; tentative D call: TRBD2 (5 bases). CDR3 length: 14 amino acids. Trimming shortened V by 4 bases and J by 7 bases, and 16 bases separated the two germline ends. CDR1 is SEHNR and CDR2 is FQNEAQ in the germline V gene (reference sequence). CDR3 DNA sequence: TGTGCCAGCAGCTCCAATGCCATCCGGGGGACCCAGTACTTC. This gives the protein CASSSNAIRGTQYF.

This clonotype was counted a few times. The chain joins TRBV13 to TRBJ2-3; D is ambiguous. Germline CDR1 and CDR2: PRHDT and FYEKMQ (reference sequence). CDR3 length: 11 amino acids. Trimming cost V 4 bases and J 6 bases, with 5 bases left between them. CDR3 region: CASSSPDTQYF. The CDR3 DNA is TGTGCCAGCAGCTCACCCGATACGCAGTATTTT.

The V gene is TRBV5-1, the J gene TRBJ1-1; D possibly corresponds to TRBD1 (5 bases). Per germline, CDR1 SGHRS and CDR2 YFSETQ. The V gene lost 2 bases and the J gene lost 7 bases, with 12 bases spanning the gap. The CDR3 consists of 13 residues. The CDR3 here is CASSLQRGLEAFF. CDR3 in DNA: TGCGCCAGCAGCTTACAGAGGGGCCTTGAAGCTTTCTTT.

The genes are TRBV20-1 and TRBJ2-5; 12 bases map to TRBD2. The DNA end lines up better with TRBJ2-1; the J call may be wrong. Germline V gene data show CDR1 as DFQATT and CDR2 as SNEGSKA (reference sequence). This CDR3 has 16 residues. The CDR3 protein is CSARDASGRAGNEQFF. The CDR3 bases are TGCAGTGCTAGAGATGCTAGCGGGAGGGCGGGAAATGAGCAGTTCTTC.

The V and J genes are TRBV20-1 and TRBJ2-7; TRBD1 or TRBD2 may be the D gene (5 bases each). CDR1 is DFQATT and CDR2 is SNEGSKA in the germline V gene (reference sequence). This CDR3 has 19 residues. The V and J ends lost 3 bases and 5 bases respectively, with 32 bases between them. The CDR3 nucleotides are TGCAGTGCTAGGACCACCCTGAGAGGCCAGGGACGGAGTGTCGACGAGCAGTACTTC. It codes for CSARTTLRGQGRSVDEQYF.

The chain recombines TRBV15 with TRBJ2-1, with 11 bases that match TRBD2. The CDR3 extends over 17 amino acids. In germline, CDR1 is LNHNV, CDR2 YYDKDF (reference sequence). After removal of 0 bases from V and 2 bases from J, the junction contained 3 bases not matched to a gene. Here the CDR3 reads CATSRDFSGRAYNEQFF. The CDR3 DNA sequence: TGTGCCACCAGCAGAGATTTTAGCGGGAGGGCCTACAATGAGCAGTTCTTC.

This clonotype showed up just a few times. The rearrangement uses TRBV5-1 and TRBJ1-1, with TRBD1 as a possible D gene (5 bases). V was trimmed by 0 bases and J by 3 bases, leaving 15 bases between them. The CDR3 consists of 16 residues. Germline CDR1 reads SGHRS; CDR2 reads YFSETQ. The CDR3 DNA is TGCGCCAGCAGCTTGGGGGGCCCGGGACTGGACACTGAAGCTTTCTTT. Translated: CASSLGGPGLDTEAFF.

The gene calls are TRBV11-3 and TRBJ2-2, with D possibly being TRBD1 or TRBD2 (5 bases each). This CDR3 comprises 15 residues. Germline lookup yields CDR1 SGHNT and CDR2 YENEEA. V gave up 5 bases and J gave up 7 bases, with 17 bases separating them. This CDR3 is CASSPGAVEGGELFF. The CDR3 region has the DNA TGTGCCAGCAGCCCCGGGGCGGTTGAGGGCGGGGAGCTGTTTTTT.

The chain combines TRBV5-1 with TRBJ1-2, with D possibly TRBD1 on 5 matching bases. Deletions cut 4 bases from V and 0 bases from J, with 16 bases between. This CDR3 spans 16 amino acids. Per germline, CDR1 SGHRS and CDR2 YFSETQ. CDR3 in DNA: TGCGCCAGCAGCGGGGCCGGGACCGAGCCTAACTATGGCTACACCTTC. This codes for CASSGAGTEPNYGYTF.

The chain joins TRBV5-1 to TRBJ2-7; 9 bases align to TRBD2. Trimming cost V 4 bases and J 0 bases; bases outside gene matches: 8. This CDR3 has 16 residues. The germline CDR1 and CDR2 sequences are SGHRS and YFSETQ. For the CDR3, the DNA is TGCGCCAGCAGCCGTCGTCATAGCGGGGGCTCCTACGAGCAGTACTTC. As protein: CASSRRHSGGSYEQYF.

The CDR3 coding sequence is TGTGCCAGCAGTGAAGGAGGTAGCCAGCCCCAGCATTTT. It specifies CASSEGGSQPQHF. The V call is TRBV25-1, the J call TRBJ1-5; D uncertain. The germline gives CDR1 MGHDK, CDR2 SYGVNS. The CDR3 covers 13 residues. Trimming shortened V by 2 bases and J by 7 bases, and 9 bases separated the two germline ends.

This clonotype was seen only a few times. The rearrangement uses TRBV6-2 or TRBV6-3 and TRBJ2-3; possibly TRBD1 or TRBD2 for D (5 bases each). Germline V gene data show CDR1 as MNHEY and CDR2 as SVGEGT. The germline V and J ends were trimmed by 4 bases and 4 bases, with 21 bases remaining between them. This CDR3 contains 17 residues. The CDR3 here is CASSLELGRVLPDTQYF. The CDR3 DNA reads as TGTGCCAGCAGTTTGGAGTTGGGGCGGGTTTTACCAGATACGCAGTATTTT.

The chain combines TRBV6-2 or TRBV6-3 with TRBJ1-4; D remains unclear. The germline V gene encodes CDR1 MNHEY and CDR2 SVGEGT. V lost 8 bases to trimming and J lost 6 bases, with 16 bases between them. The CDR3 covers 14 residues. The CDR3 DNA sequence: TGTGCCAGCCAAAGTTATCCAGTGGATGAAAAACTGTTTTTT. It codes for CASQSYPVDEKLFF.

This clonotype was seen a handful of times. The chain uses TRBV6-5 and TRBJ2-2, with D perhaps matching TRBD1 or TRBD2 (5 bases each). This CDR3 has 13 residues. Germline CDR1 MNHEY, CDR2 SVGAGI. Trimming stripped 2 bases from V and 8 bases from J, with 9 bases between. The CDR3 is CASSYGGWGELFF. The CDR3, as DNA: TGTGCCAGCAGTTACGGGGGATGGGGGGAGCTGTTTTTT.

This clonotype turned up a few times. This chain connects TRBV7-6 to TRBJ2-5; TRBD2 might be the D (6 bases). V lost 2 bases and J 4 bases, leaving 11 bases between the germline ends. Per the germline V gene, CDR1 is SGHVS and CDR2 is FNYEAQ. The CDR3 sequence is 14 residues long. CDR3 nucleotides: TGTGCCAGCAGCTTAAAATGGCGGGGAGAGACCCAGTACTTC. Translating gives CASSLKWRGETQYF.

This CDR3 is CASSLPLGIVSGKTYEQYF. The DNA for the CDR3 is TGTGCCAGCAGCTTACCCCTCGGGATCGTGAGTGGCAAAACCTACGAGCAGTACTTC. The chain combines TRBV7-8 with TRBJ2-1, with a weak D call TRBD2 (5 bases). The J call is in doubt because the DNA end fits TRBJ2-7 better. This CDR3 has 19 residues. Germline V lookup: CDR1 SGHVS, CDR2 FQNEAQ.

The CDR3 spells CASSLARARANEQFF. Written as DNA, the CDR3 is TGTGCCAGCAGCTTGGCTAGGGCCAGGGCCAATGAGCAGTTCTTC. The rearrangement uses TRBV6-5 and TRBJ2-1; weak D call: TRBD1 (5 bases). CDR1 is MNHEY, CDR2 SVGAGI, per germline. The CDR3 consists of 15 residues. Deletions cut 6 bases from V and 6 bases from J, with 18 bases between.

The J gene is TRBJ1-5, the V gene TRBV12-3 or TRBV12-4; a weak D match, TRBD1 (5 bases). This CDR3 region has 16 residues. The germline V and J ends were trimmed by 5 bases and 5 bases, with 19 bases remaining between them. Written as DNA, the CDR3 is TGTGCCAGCAGTCTTCCTCCGGGACGGGGAGATCAGCCCCAGCATTTT. This codes for CASSLPPGRGDQPQHF.

In this sample, this clonotype turned up a few times. The chain couples TRBV6-1 to TRBJ2-5; perhaps TRBD2 as D (6 bases). The germline V gene encodes CDR1 MNHNS and CDR2 SASEGT. V was shortened by 7 bases and J by 5 bases, with 17 bases between the two germline ends. The CDR3 runs 14 residues. For the CDR3, the DNA is TGTGCCAGCACCGTGGGGGGATTGGGGGAGACCCAGTACTTC. Its protein is CASTVGGLGETQYF.

The chain is built from TRBV7-2 and TRBJ1-2; D call uncertain. The CDR3 sequence is 13 residues long. Germline V gene data show CDR1 as SGHTA and CDR2 as FQGNSA. V lost 5 bases and J lost 5, with 12 bases in between. In DNA form, the CDR3 reads TGTGCCAGCAGCGCCGGGGTCCAGTATGGCTACACCTTC. It yields the protein CASSAGVQYGYTF.

This sequence joins TRBV12-3 or TRBV12-4 and TRBJ2-4; 10 bases line up with TRBD2. The length of the CDR3 is 14 residues. The V gene end was trimmed by 2 bases and the J gene end by 6 bases; junction bases not matched to a gene: 1. The CDR3 DNA reads TGTGCCAGCAGTTTAACTAGCGGGGCAAACATTCAGTACTTC. Translation gives CASSLTSGANIQYF.